The 10 T cell receptor beta chains listed next were all sequenced from one sample in a study of blood T cell repertoires in COVID-19. Measured with immunoSEQ multiplex PCR; TCRdb has only the in-frame clones, and not every one. The data hold around 210,000 clones, with about 82% observed a single time. The sequenced sample was peripheral blood. Every receptor here comes from a man aged 50 to 59 with COVID-19, enrolled during active disease.

The chain has TRBV6-1 and TRBJ1-3, with unresolved D. CDR1 MNHNS and CDR2 SASEGT come from the germline V gene. The V end was cut by 8 bases, the J end by 0 bases, with 17 bases between. CDR3 length equals 16 residues. CDR3 sequence: CASGEELLLSGNTIYF. DNA for the CDR3: TGTGCCAGCGGGGAAGAACTACTACTCTCTGGAAACACCATATATTTT.

The chain links TRBV20-1 to TRBJ2-7; tentatively, D is TRBD1 (6 bases). Trimming removed 3 bases at V and 6 bases at J, with 15 bases between. CDR1 DFQATT and CDR2 SNEGSKA come from the germline V gene (reference sequence). The CDR3 runs 13 residues. CDR3 bases: TGCAGTGCTAGTCCGGACAGTGGATTCGAGCAGTACTTC. This sequence encodes CSASPDSGFEQYF.

This clone has only one observation. CDR3 protein: CASLPGQRYGYTF. CDR3 nucleotides: TGTGCCAGCCTCCCGGGACAACGTTATGGCTACACCTTC. The chain uses TRBV28 and TRBJ1-2, with D possibly being TRBD1 (6 bases). Per germline, CDR1 MDHEN and CDR2 SYDVKM. The V end was cut by 8 bases, the J end by 5 bases, with 15 bases between. The CDR3 runs 13 residues.

The rearrangement links TRBV2 to TRBJ1-1, with 9 bases lining up with TRBD1. V shed 6 bases, J shed 4 bases, and the junction held 6 bases outside the gene matches. The CDR3 runs 14 residues. Germline V gene sequence: CDR1 SNHLY, CDR2 FYNNEI. The CDR3 loop is CASREATGGTEAFF. The CDR3 DNA is TGTGCCAGCAGGGAGGCGACAGGGGGCACTGAAGCTTTCTTT.

The gene calls are TRBV5-1 and TRBJ2-1; 14 nucleotides match TRBD2. J was trimmed by 7 bases and V by 1 base; bases with no gene match: 7. This CDR3 comprises 17 residues. CDR1 and CDR2 from the germline V gene are SGHRS and YFSETQ. The DNA for the CDR3 is TGCGCCAGCAGCTTGCCGGGACTAGCGGGGGCTCAGAATGAGCAGTTCTTC. Its translation is CASSLPGLAGAQNEQFF.

The chain carries TRBV11-2 and TRBJ1-3; 8 positions agree with TRBD1. The CDR3 is 14 residues long. Per the germline V gene, CDR1 is SGHAT and CDR2 is FQNNGV. Trimming took 1 base from V and 5 from J; bases not matched to a gene: 1. The CDR3 is CASSLAGGRNTIYF. For the CDR3, the DNA is TGTGCCAGCAGCTTAGCAGGGGGCCGAAACACCATATATTTT.

The J gene is TRBJ2-3, the V gene TRBV2, with 11 positions matching TRBD2. Germline CDR1 SNHLY, CDR2 FYNNEI. The CDR3 contains 14 residues. The trim removed 9 bases at V and 3 bases at J, leaving 5 bases unmatched. CDR3 region: CARGLAGGTDTQYF. CDR3 DNA: TGTGCCAGGGGGCTAGCGGGGGGTACAGATACGCAGTATTTT.

The J gene is TRBJ1-5, the V gene TRBV5-4; possible D gene TRBD1, 6 bases. The length of the CDR3 is 14 residues. Trimming took 5 bases from V and 5 from J, leaving 14 bases between them. CDR1 is SGHNT and CDR2 is YYREEE in the germline V gene (reference sequence). CDR3 residues: CASSLRGGDQPQHF. As DNA, the CDR3 is TGTGCCAGCAGTTTAAGGGGGGGAGATCAGCCCCAGCATTTT.

A single count supports this clone. The chain uses TRBV21-1 and TRBJ1-2; TRBD1, the D gene given by the table, was not confirmed from the DNA. TRBV21-1 is given as a pseudogene. There are 13 residues in the CDR3. In DNA, the CDR3 is TGTGCCAGCAGCACGGGACAGGGGTATGGCTACACCTTC. Its protein is CASSTGQGYGYTF.

The chain is built from TRBV20-1 and TRBJ1-5, with D possibly TRBD1 on 6 matching bases. Deletions cut 3 bases from V and 6 bases from J, with 15 bases between. The CDR3 is 14 residues long. The germline V gene encodes CDR1 DFQATT and CDR2 SNEGSKA (reference sequence). CDR3 sequence: CSASRQGLAQPQHF. The CDR3 nucleotides read TGCAGTGCTAGTCGTCAGGGGCTTGCTCAGCCCCAGCATTTT.